Listed below are T cell receptor beta chains from one sample, sequenced in a study of blood T cell repertoires in COVID-19. Assay used: immunoSEQ multiplex PCR; TCRdb lists only in-frame clones, some missing. The sample records some 210,000 clones, just under 85% being singletons. The sample comprised peripheral blood. These receptors originate from an older woman with active or convalescent COVID-19. Both conserved end residues are part of each CDR3. The D gene is left open where the match is weak. The size of a clone is reported for some rows only, either as once, few or many, or as a class for expanded clones.

cdr3_nt,cdr3_aa,cdr3_length,j_call,clone_size,v_call,d_call
TGTGCCAGCAGTGTTCAGGGATCGGGTCAGCCCCAGCATTTT,CASSVQGSGQPQHF,14,TRBJ1-5,NA,TRBV27,NA
TGTGCCAGCAGTTTCGGTCTAGCGGTGTCCTACGAGCAGTACTTC,CASSFGLAVSYEQYF,15,TRBJ2-7,NA,TRBV28,TRBD2
TGTGCCAGCAGGAGGGAGGACTATGGCTACACCTTC,CASRREDYGYTF,12,TRBJ1-2,NA,TRBV7-9,NA
TGCAGTGCCAGTAGAGGAGCGGGAACCCAAGAGACCCAGTACTTC,CSASRGAGTQETQYF,15,TRBJ2-5,NA,TRBV20-1,TRBD2
TGTGCCAGCAGCTTGGCAGCGATACCCGACGGGGAGCTGTTTTTT,CASSLAAIPDGELFF,15,TRBJ2-2,NA,TRBV11-2,NA
TGTGCCAGCAGCCAAGTGTCACAAGTGAACACTGAAGCTTTCTTT,CASSQVSQVNTEAFF,15,TRBJ1-1,NA,TRBV4-2,NA
TGTGCCAGCAGAACAGGACGGGATTCACCCCTCCACTTT,CASRTGRDSPLHF,13,TRBJ1-6,NA,TRBV12-3/TRBV12-4,NA
TGTGCCAGCAGCAGGAGGGGACTAGCGGGAGTCTACCCTCCCCTTCGGTACTTC,CASSRRGLAGVYPPLRYF,18,TRBJ2-7,once,TRBV11-2,TRBD2
TGTGCCAGCAGTTACTACAGGGGCTCCTACAATGAGCAGTTCTTC,CASSYYRGSYNEQFF,15,TRBJ2-1,NA,TRBV2,TRBD1
TGTGCCAGCAGCCAATCGTCGCGGGAGAAGGAGGAGCAGTTCTTC,CASSQSSREKEEQFF,15,TRBJ2-1,NA,TRBV4-2,TRBD2
TGTGCCAGCAGTTACCCTGGGGCTAGCGGACCCTACGAGCAGTACTTC,CASSYPGASGPYEQYF,16,TRBJ2-7,NA,TRBV6-2/TRBV6-3,TRBD2
TGTGCCAGCAGTGAAGCGGGCTTCCGTAACTATGGCTACACCTTC,CASSEAGFRNYGYTF,15,TRBJ1-2,many,TRBV6-1,NA
TGCGCCAGCAGCCCCGGAGGGGCGGGAACAGAGACCCAGTACTTC,CASSPGGAGTETQYF,15,TRBJ2-5,NA,TRBV5-1,NA
TGTGCCAGCAGTTCACCGTCTAGAGTTCGCACAGATACGCAGTATTTT,CASSSPSRVRTDTQYF,16,TRBJ2-3,once,TRBV6-2/TRBV6-3,NA
TGTGCCACCAGCAGAGATAAGGGGACAGGGCCAGATACGCAGTATTTT,CATSRDKGTGPDTQYF,16,TRBJ2-3,NA,TRBV15,TRBD1
TGCGCCAGCAGCATTTACAGGGGATCGCTCTACGAGCAGTACTTC,CASSIYRGSLYEQYF,15,TRBJ2-7,NA,TRBV5-1,TRBD1
TGTGCCAGCAGCGTGAAACCGAGCAACACCGGGGAGCTGTTTTTT,CASSVKPSNTGELFF,15,TRBJ2-2,once,TRBV9,NA
TGTGCCAGCTCACCACTAGCGGGAGGGACAGATACGCAGTATTTT,CASSPLAGGTDTQYF,15,TRBJ2-3,NA,TRBV18,TRBD2
TGCGCCAGCAGCTCCGAGGGTGAGACCTACGAGCAGTACTTC,CASSSEGETYEQYF,14,TRBJ2-7,NA,TRBV5-1,NA
TGTGCCAGCACCCTTGTCTGGGGCAGGCCCCACGAGCAGTACTTC,CASTLVWGRPHEQYF,15,TRBJ2-7,NA,TRBV27,NA
TGTGCCAGCAGCCGTTGGGGTCTAGCGGGAGGCGTCACAGATACGCAGTATTTT,CASSRWGLAGGVTDTQYF,18,TRBJ2-3,NA,TRBV5-6,TRBD2